This T cell receptor beta chain was identified during a study of OX40 agonist ivuxolimab in advanced cancers. Profiled with immunoSEQ multiplex PCR; TCRdb holds only in-frame clones, not every one. The profile shows about 70,000 clones, approximately 81% of them singletons. Specimen: CD4+ or CD8+ T cells sorted from blood, collected in a trial of the OX40 agonist ivuxolimab. The clonotype was recovered from an adult with an advanced solid tumor such as melanoma, head and neck, liver or kidney cancer.

The CDR3 nucleotides read TGCGCCAGCAGCGCGACAGGGGGCAGCTACGAGCAGTACTTC. This gives the protein CASSATGGSYEQYF. The chain combines TRBV5-1 with TRBJ2-7, with 10 bases fitting TRBD1. The V and J ends lost 4 bases and 3 bases, in that order; junction bases with no gene match: 4. The CDR3 loop spans 14 amino acids. Germline V gene lookup returns CDR1 SGHRS and CDR2 YFSETQ.